The T cell receptor beta chain under discussion was sequenced for a study of post-analysis software for immune sequencing data. This clonotype has a handful of counts. Its antigen is not known. Unique molecular identifiers were present in the TCR beta cDNA libraries. MiXCR, applied by TCRdb to the PCR reads, yields one record per CDR3 protein. The repertoire holds under 200,000 distinct CDR3 sequences, with about 36% as singletons. The CDR3 consists of 16 residues. The germline V gene has CDR1 SGDLS and CDR2 YYNGEE. Trimming cost V 0 bases and J 3 bases; bases outside gene matches: 3. Findings and limits, study-wide: The five TRBV segments detected at higher frequency in patients than in controls included TRBV5-6, TRBV5-1 and TRBV20-1.

The genes are TRBV9 and TRBJ2-1; 10 nucleotides match TRBD1. The clonotype comes from a girl aged 10-17 years with multiple sclerosis. The starting material was blood, obtained after autologous hematopoietic stem cell transplantation. The CDR3 loop reads CASSVVDRGLYNEQFF. The CDR3 DNA sequence: TGTGCCAGCAGCGTAGTCGACAGGGGGCTCTACAATGAGCAGTTCTTC.